This TCR beta chain derives from a study of beta chain features in type 1 diabetes (dated by TCRdb to the late 2010s). For context, the study as a whole: Mean age, gender distribution, total cell number and subset yield were not different between patients and healthy donors. In the study, recently diagnosed type 1 diabetes patients and matched healthy donors were compared on the TCRB repertoires of their sorted circulating CD4+ T cell subsets. Regulatory and stem cell-like memory subsets were isolated from only 8 patients and roughly 8 healthy donors, whereas naive and central memory subsets came from all 30 or so donors. A total of 85 million to 140 million sorted cells were examined across all samples, and a strong correlation was observed between cell number per subset and RNA yield.

In its sample, this clone was seen once. Its antigen remains unidentified. Base qualities are missing; no much larger clone stands one base away. From the cysteine through the phenylalanine, the CDR3 covers 14 amino acids. CDR3 DNA only is kept here, 42 bases in frame from base 1. Reading the germline V gene gives CDR1 MDHEN and CDR2 SYDVKM. Trimming costs V 5 bases and J 0 bases, and their ends lie 11 bases apart. Results the study describes overall, beyond this receptor: A moderate but significant shortening of TCRB CDR3 length was observed in type 1 diabetes patients in all four CD4+ subsets. Shorter templates might have been favored by PCR, but patient and control samples were amplified and corrected together, so both groups would have been affected equally by any skew. At VDJ recombination sites, type 1 diabetes patients had fewer insertions and more deleted nucleotides, which implies abnormalities in thymic rearrangement. The naive, central memory and regulatory TCRB repertoires appeared to resemble one another more closely among patients than among healthy donors. Sequencing cDNA rather than genomic DNA could over-represent highly expressing activated cells, although activation and CD3 levels did not differ between groups. HLA sub-analyses involved small numbers of individuals, so any influence of HLA type on TCRB rearrangement remained unresolved.

All of the isolated RNA was reverse transcribed with the High Capacity cDNA Reverse Transcription Kit, so expressed TCRB transcripts were sequenced. Naive, central memory and regulatory T cell samples underwent deep immunoSEQ sequencing, averaging around 4 million total reads per sample. Sorted cells were lysed in RLT buffer and RNA was extracted with DNase-treated RNeasy Micro or Mini kits, depending on cell number. Each cell subset was processed separately to prevent cross-contamination, with patient and healthy donor samples processed together. TCRB sequences were amplified from cDNA with the immunoSEQ multiplex PCR, producing 87-bp fragments spanning the CDR3 region. Amplicons were sequenced on the Illumina HiSeq platform. On the study's bioinformatics: Synthetic template baselines were used to correct PCR bias computationally, reads within Hamming distance 2 were collapsed, and singletons that could not be merged were discarded. Reads were aligned to IMGT to assign V, D and J genes, CDR3 length, and insertions or deletions at six rearrangement sites. Clonotype counts were normalized to sorted cell number within each subset before computing true diversity and Gini coefficients with the tcR R package. The overlap coefficient, calculated on TCRB nucleotide sequences, was used to quantify repertoire sharing. Sourced from immuneACCESS, this table was stored by TCRdb with only in-frame sequences that have V and J called. A share of the clones is absent; for the studies checked, an unresolved V gene accounts for under half, and the remainder has no known explanation. The DNA was the basis for D and trimming; V, J and clone size are from that table. The sample yields 130,000 or so clones; roughly 10% were counted once. Jointly, the top ten make up approximately 0.65% of the sample.

Each donor gave one peripheral blood draw, averaging approximately 0.12 L, which was collected into heparinised tubes. A BD FACSAria II was used to sort naive, central memory, regulatory and stem cell-like memory CD4+ T cells with a panel that included CD45RO, CCR7, CD25, CD127, CD95 and CD27. Purity was above 95% for every sorted population. PBMCs were isolated immediately by Lymphoprep density gradient centrifugation and stained directly without culture. To minimize batch effects, samples were stained and sorted in pairs, one healthy donor with one patient per experiment. Sequenced: central memory CD4+ T cells from blood. The chain couples TRBV28 to TRBJ2-7, with no confidently assigned D gene. This receptor was identified in a woman aged 40 to 55 in good health. The CDR3 region has the sequence CASSALSYSYEQYF. The DNA sequence is as follows: TGTGCCAGCAGTGCCCTTTCCTACTCCTACGAGCAGTACTTC.